This T cell receptor beta chain appears in the sequencing data of a study of spatial heterogeneity in lung cancer. Study-level information: There were 70 to 80 donors, all of them untreated patients with early-stage non-small cell lung cancer. Follow-up PBMC specimens underwent sequencing when available; their median timing was approximately two years after resection.

Each TCR cDNA molecule bore a unique molecular identifier. MiXCR was run by TCRdb on the 5' RACE reads, yielding one entry per CDR3 protein. Among roughly 120,000 distinct CDR3 sequences, 10% to 15% were seen once, and the ten largest hold 15% to 20%. As to time point: blood at routine non-recurrence follow-up after resection. Unsorted whole RNA from tumor, nontumor lung or frozen PBMC underwent sequencing. This clonotype came up a few times. Trimming at V came to 2 bases and at J to 4 bases, leaving 9 bases not matched to a gene. Germline CDR1 is MGHRA and CDR2 is YSYEKL. The CDR3 runs 16 residues. Sequencing was performed on PBMCs, taken at follow-up. The rearrangement uses TRBV4-1 and TRBJ1-1; 8 bases are shared with TRBD1. This clonotype originated in a male donor with early-stage non-small cell lung cancer. The CDR3 sequence: CASSQRTGGLGTEAFF. The CDR3 DNA reads as TGCGCCAGCAGCCAACGAACAGGGGGTTTGGGCACTGAAGCTTTCTTT.